The TCR beta chain under discussion was sequenced for a study of Tregs in tolerant kidney transplant recipients. In regard to this clone: Its matching antigen is unknown.

The nonmyeloablative bone marrow transplants came from related graft donors, with transient mixed chimerism. CD4+CD25+CD127- Tregs, CD4+CD25- non-Tregs, CD4 and CD8 cells were sorted. CDR3 length: 14 amino acids. Germline V gene data show CDR1 as SGHDT and CDR2 as YYEEEE. Between the trimmed V and J ends, which lost 3 bases and 5 bases, there was a span of 15 bases. The assay was immunoSEQ multiplex PCR, and TCRdb's table has in-frame clones only and misses some. Here the sample spans 55,000 to 75,000 clones, around 87% being singletons. General study results and limits: Expanding Tregs on activated donor B cells appeared to best identify donor-specific TCRbeta clones.

This TCR was sampled from a human patient who received a combined kidney and bone marrow transplant. Some of the T cells might come from the graft donor. V and J are TRBV5-6 and TRBJ2-7, with a tentative D call TRBD1 (6 bases). Material: CD4+ T cells from blood (PBMCs), obtained 6 months after the transplant. CDR3 loop: CASSYHRVLNEQYF. CDR3 bases: TGTGCCAGCAGCTACCACAGGGTCCTCAACGAGCAGTACTTC.